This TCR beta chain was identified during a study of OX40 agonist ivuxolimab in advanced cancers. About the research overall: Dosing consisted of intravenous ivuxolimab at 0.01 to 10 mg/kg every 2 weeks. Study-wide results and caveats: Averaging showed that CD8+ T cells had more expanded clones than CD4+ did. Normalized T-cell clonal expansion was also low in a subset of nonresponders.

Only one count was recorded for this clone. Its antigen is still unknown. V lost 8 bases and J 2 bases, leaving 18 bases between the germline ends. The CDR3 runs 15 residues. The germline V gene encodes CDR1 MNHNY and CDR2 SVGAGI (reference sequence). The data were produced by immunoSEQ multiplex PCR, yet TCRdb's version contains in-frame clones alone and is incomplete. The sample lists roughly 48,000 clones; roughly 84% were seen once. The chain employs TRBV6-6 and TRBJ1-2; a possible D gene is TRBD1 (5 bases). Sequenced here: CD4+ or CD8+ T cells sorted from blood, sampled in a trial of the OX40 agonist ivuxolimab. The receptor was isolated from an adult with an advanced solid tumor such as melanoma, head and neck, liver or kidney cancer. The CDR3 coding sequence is TGTGCCAGCGGGAATCCAGGGAAATTGAACTATGGCTACACCTTC. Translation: CASGNPGKLNYGYTF.